This T cell receptor beta chain stems from a study of T-cell memory formation after mild COVID-19. A word on this clonotype: Its antigen is not known.

cDNA libraries for TCR alpha and TCR beta, carrying sample barcodes and UMIs, came from 5'RACE with constant-segment primers. TCRdb analysed the 5' RACE reads with MiXCR anew, one entry per CDR3 protein. The table shows about 180,000 distinct CDR3 sequences, with around 20% occurring only once. The study, taken as a whole, reports: The finding that pre-infection memory included some responding clones suggested that cross-reactive memory joined.

Input material: PBMCs or a T cell subset sorted from them (not recorded which). The sequence was obtained from a man aged 18 to 35 who had mild COVID-19 (a few samples of this study predate the infection). Cell type and time point are not known.

This CDR3 reads CASSEAGTNQPQHF. DNA for the CDR3: TGTGCCAGCAGTGAGGCCGGGACAAATCAGCCCCAGCATTTT. V and J are TRBV6-1 and TRBJ1-5; possibly TRBD1 for D (6 bases). Germline CDR1 reads MNHNS; CDR2 reads SASEGT. The CDR3 has 14 amino acids. Trimming pared 3 bases from V and 4 bases from J, leaving 10 bases between.